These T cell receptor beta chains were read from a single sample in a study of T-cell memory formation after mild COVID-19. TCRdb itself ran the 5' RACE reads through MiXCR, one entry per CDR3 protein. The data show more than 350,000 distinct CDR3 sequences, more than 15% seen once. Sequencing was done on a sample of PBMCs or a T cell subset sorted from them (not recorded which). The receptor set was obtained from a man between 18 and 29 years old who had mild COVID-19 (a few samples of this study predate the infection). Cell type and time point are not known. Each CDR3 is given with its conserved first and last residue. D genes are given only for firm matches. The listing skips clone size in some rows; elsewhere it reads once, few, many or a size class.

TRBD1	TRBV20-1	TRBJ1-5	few	CSARERGQGGSNQPQHF	TGCAGTGCTAGGGAACGAGGACAGGGAGGTAGCAATCAGCCCCAGCATTTT
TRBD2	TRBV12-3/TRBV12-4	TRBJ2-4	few	CASSFLAGGRGKNIQYF	TGTGCCAGCAGTTTCCTAGCGGGGGGGCGAGGAAAAAACATTCAGTACTTC
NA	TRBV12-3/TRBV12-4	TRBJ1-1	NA	CASSSGLGGTEAFF	TGTGCCAGCAGTTCGGGACTCGGAGGGACTGAAGCTTTCTTT
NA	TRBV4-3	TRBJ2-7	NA	CASSHLSFAEGNEQYF	TGCGCCAGCAGCCATCTCTCCTTTGCGGAAGGGAACGAGCAGTACTTC
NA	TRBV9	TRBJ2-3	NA	CASSERGMDTQYF	TGTGCCAGCAGCGAGAGGGGGATGGATACGCAGTATTTT
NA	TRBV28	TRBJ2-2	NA	CASSSAWGASRWTNTGELFF	TGTGCCAGCAGTTCGGCTTGGGGGGCGAGTCGATGGACGAACACCGGGGAGCTGTTTTTT
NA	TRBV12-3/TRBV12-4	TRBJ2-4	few	CASSRTSGGYIQYF	TGTGCCAGCAGTCGAACTAGTGGGGGATACATTCAGTACTTC
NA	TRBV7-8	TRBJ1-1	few	CASSLGEVPHTEAFF	TGTGCCAGCAGCTTAGGGGAGGTCCCCCACACTGAAGCTTTCTTT
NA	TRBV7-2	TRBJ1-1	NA	CASSLAWISSEAFF	TGTGCCAGCAGCTTAGCGTGGATTAGTTCTGAAGCTTTCTTT
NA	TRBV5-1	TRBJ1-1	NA	CASSLEVGQLMNTEAFF	TGCGCCAGCAGCTTGGAGGTGGGGCAGCTCATGAACACTGAAGCTTTCTTT
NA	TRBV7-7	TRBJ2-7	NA	CASSLGGHHEQYF	TGTGCCAGCAGCTTAGGTGGGCACCACGAGCAGTACTTC
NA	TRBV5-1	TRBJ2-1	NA	CASSLGQGTTYEQFF	TGCGCCAGCAGCTTGGGCCAGGGGACTACCTATGAGCAGTTCTTC
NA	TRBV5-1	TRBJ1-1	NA	CASSLAMQYTGTEAFF	TGCGCCAGCAGCTTGGCCATGCAATACACGGGCACTGAAGCTTTCTTT
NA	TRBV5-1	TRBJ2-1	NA	CASSLYRKNEQFF	TGCGCCAGCAGCTTGTACAGAAAGAATGAGCAGTTCTTC
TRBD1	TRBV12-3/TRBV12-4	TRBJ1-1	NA	CASSRDSKNTEAFF	TGTGCCAGCAGTCGGGACAGTAAGAACACTGAAGCTTTCTTT
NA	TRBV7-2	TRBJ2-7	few	CASSSDLYEQYF	TGTGCCAGCAGCTCGGACCTATACGAGCAGTACTTC
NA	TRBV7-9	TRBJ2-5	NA	CASSLSASQETQYF	TGTGCCAGCAGCTTGAGTGCCTCCCAAGAGACCCAGTACTTC
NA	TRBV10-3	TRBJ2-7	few	CAIRGGHLEQYF	TGTGCCATCAGGGGGGGGCATCTCGAGCAGTACTTC
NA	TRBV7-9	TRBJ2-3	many	CASSLPVTDTQYF	TGTGCCAGCAGCTTACCAGTCACAGATACGCAGTATTTT
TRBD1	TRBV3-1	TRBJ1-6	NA	CASSAGTVENSPLHF	TGTGCCAGCAGCGCCGGGACAGTCGAGAATTCACCCCTCCACTTT
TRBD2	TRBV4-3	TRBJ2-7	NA	CASSQEGRALSREQYF	TGCGCCAGCAGCCAAGAGGGGAGGGCCCTAAGTCGGGAGCAGTACTTC
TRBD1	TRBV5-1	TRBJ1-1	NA	CASSMDRGNTEAFF	TGCGCCAGCAGCATGGACAGGGGGAACACTGAAGCTTTCTTT
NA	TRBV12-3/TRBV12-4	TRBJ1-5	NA	CASSQGRRIKPQHF	TGTGCCAGCAGCCAAGGTCGCCGGATCAAGCCCCAGCATTTT
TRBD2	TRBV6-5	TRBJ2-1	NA	CASSNLGTRGNEQFF	TGTGCCAGCAGTAACCTCGGGACTAGAGGGAATGAGCAGTTCTTC
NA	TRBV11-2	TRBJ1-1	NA	CASSSRTRTEAFF	TGTGCCAGCAGCTCACGAACGAGGACTGAAGCTTTCTTT
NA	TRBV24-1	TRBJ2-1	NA	CATSDQTGRNEQFF	TGTGCCACCAGTGATCAAACAGGGCGCAATGAGCAGTTCTTC
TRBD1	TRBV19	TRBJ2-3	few	CASSEPGQGTDTQYF	TGTGCCAGTAGTGAGCCGGGACAGGGCACAGATACGCAGTATTTT
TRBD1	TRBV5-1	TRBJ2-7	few	CASSLAPGTGAGEQYF	TGCGCCAGCAGCTTGGCCCCCGGGACAGGGGCGGGCGAGCAGTACTTC
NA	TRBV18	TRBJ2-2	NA	CASSPQTGRGVTGELFF	TGTGCCAGCTCACCACAGACAGGCCGCGGGGTTACCGGGGAGCTGTTTTTT
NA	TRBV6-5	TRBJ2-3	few	CASSSRSGGRLGQKVPQYF	TGTGCCAGCAGTTCTAGGTCGGGCGGCCGGCTTGGACAAAAAGTACCGCAGTATTTT
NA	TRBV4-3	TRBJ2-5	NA	CASSQYYAAQETQYF	TGCGCCAGCAGCCAATATTACGCAGCCCAAGAGACCCAGTACTTC